This T cell receptor (beta chain) stems from a study of shared T cell receptors in the human thymus. The CDR3 totals 14 residues. V shed 0 bases and J shed 2 bases, with 7 bases lying between them. In germline, CDR1 is SGDLS, CDR2 YYNGEE. Repertoires were generated with immunoSEQ multiplex PCR, while TCRdb's copy carries only in-frame clones and drops some. This table holds approximately 760,000 clones, approximately 83% found once. The table lists this clone with a count of one. This same sample was also part of a study on human thymus T cells. That report adds: Unrelated individuals were reported by related research to share highly overlapping thymic repertoires.

The sequence was obtained from a girl in the first two years of life with a congenital heart defect. The gene calls are TRBV9 and TRBJ2-3, with D unclear. Input material: thymocytes. The CDR3 sequence is CASSVVQDTDTQYF. The CDR3 bases are TGTGCCAGCAGCGTAGTTCAGGACACAGATACGCAGTATTTT.